This TCR beta chain was recovered during a study of CD8+CD57+ T cells in acquired aplastic anemia. CDR3 and TCR beta VDJ profiling relied on genomic DNA as the template. MiXCR was run by TCRdb on the reads, yielding one entry per CDR3 protein. Here the sample spans about 150,000 distinct CDR3 sequences, about 48% being singletons. For sequencing, patients were chosen who had shown expansion of CD8+CD57+ cells by flow cytometry. This clonotype came up a few times. The specimen was sorted CD4+, CD8+, or CD8+CD57+ T cells (not recorded which) from PBMCs. The receptor's source is a human donor with aplastic anemia.

The DNA of the CDR3 is TGTGCCATCAGTGAGACAGGGAAAAAAGAGACCCAGTACTTC. Protein: CAISETGKKETQYF. The chain has TRBV10-3 and TRBJ2-5; D possibly corresponds to TRBD1 (6 bases). The germline V gene has CDR1 ENHRY and CDR2 SYGVKD. This CDR3 comprises 14 residues. V dropped 2 bases and J dropped 3 bases, with 10 bases sitting between them.